This is a list of T cell receptor beta chains from one sample in a study of blood T cell repertoires in COVID-19. Produced via immunoSEQ multiplex PCR; TCRdb's table is partial and in-frame only. Counted here are approximately 260,000 clones, 85% to 90% occurring once; the ten biggest clones make up 2.1%. The sequenced sample was peripheral blood. The receptors were sampled from a woman aged 60-75 years with COVID-19, enrolled during active disease. Each CDR3 is given with its conserved first and last residue. The D gene is left open where the match is weak. Rows give clone size only sometimes, using once, few, many, or a class for an expanded clone.

CDR3 length	V gene	J gene	clone size	D gene	CDR3 protein	CDR3 DNA
12	TRBV6-5	TRBJ1-1	NA	NA	CASSPDAGPAFF	TGTGCCAGCAGTCCTGACGCGGGGCCCGCTTTCTTT
13	TRBV19	TRBJ1-6	NA	NA	CASSMAPHSPLHF	TGTGCCAGTAGTATGGCTCCCCATTCACCCCTCCACTTT
15	TRBV7-2	TRBJ1-5	NA	NA	CASRQGRGSNQPQHF	TGTGCCAGCAGACAGGGCAGGGGCAGCAATCAGCCCCAGCATTTT
14	TRBV7-2	TRBJ2-5	NA	NA	CASSQNHGQETQYF	TGTGCCAGCAGCCAGAATCACGGGCAAGAGACCCAGTACTTC
17	TRBV19	TRBJ2-5	NA	NA	CASSKTTSAGSQETQYF	TGTGCCAGTAGTAAAACGACTAGTGCGGGGTCCCAAGAGACCCAGTACTTC
18	TRBV27	TRBJ2-2	NA	TRBD1	CASTTHGKGAKEVGELFF	TGTGCCAGCACCACGCATGGAAAGGGGGCAAAAGAGGTAGGGGAGCTGTTTTTT
15	TRBV18	TRBJ2-1	once	TRBD2	CASSPTGLGPNEQFF	TGTGCCAGCTCACCGACGGGACTAGGACCCAATGAGCAGTTCTTC
18	TRBV9	TRBJ1-1	NA	NA	CASSPYGGAPFPNTEAFF	TGTGCCAGCAGCCCCTATGGGGGGGCCCCATTTCCGAACACTGAAGCTTTCTTT
14	TRBV5-4	TRBJ1-1	NA	NA	CASSFGGRVTEAFF	TGTGCCAGCAGCTTCGGGGGGAGGGTCACTGAAGCTTTCTTT
13	TRBV29-1	TRBJ1-1	NA	NA	CSVEMNRVSEAFF	TGCAGCGTTGAGATGAACAGGGTGTCTGAAGCTTTCTTT
14	TRBV6-4	TRBJ2-2	NA	TRBD1	CASSGTGNTGELFF	TGTGCCAGCAGTGGGACAGGCAACACCGGGGAGCTGTTTTTT
15	TRBV7-2	TRBJ1-4	NA	NA	CASLSWAGANEKLFF	TGTGCCAGCTTGAGTTGGGCAGGTGCTAATGAAAAACTGTTTTTT
16	TRBV2	TRBJ2-7	many	NA	CASSEGQVFVAYEQYF	TGTGCCAGCAGTGAAGGGCAGGTGTTCGTAGCCTACGAGCAGTACTTC
16	TRBV19	TRBJ2-2	NA	NA	CASTFYPGAVAGELFF	TGTGCCAGTACCTTCTATCCGGGAGCAGTCGCCGGGGAGCTGTTTTTT
15	TRBV6-2/TRBV6-3	TRBJ2-2	NA	TRBD1	CASSDRGSGPGELFF	TGTGCCAGCAGTGACAGGGGTTCAGGACCCGGGGAGCTGTTTTTT
15	TRBV5-4	TRBJ1-6	NA	NA	CASSLGAGGNSPLHF	TGTGCCAGCAGCTTGGGAGCTGGGGGCAATTCACCCCTCCACTTT
16	TRBV5-1	TRBJ1-2	NA	NA	CASSLGAWGLGYGYTF	TGCGCCAGCAGCTTGGGGGCGTGGGGGCTCGGCTATGGCTACACCTTC
15	TRBV27	TRBJ1-1	NA	TRBD1	CASSPSTGMNTEAFF	TGTGCCAGCAGTCCTTCGACAGGGATGAACACTGAAGCTTTCTTT
14	TRBV19	TRBJ1-1	NA	TRBD1	CASSVDRVGTEAFF	TGTGCCAGTAGTGTGGACAGGGTGGGGACTGAAGCTTTCTTT
19	TRBV7-9	TRBJ1-1	NA	NA	CASSFRGGAGSRRDTEAFF	TGTGCCAGCAGCTTTAGGGGGGGCGCGGGTTCGCGAAGGGACACTGAAGCTTTCTTT
17	TRBV4-2	TRBJ1-4	NA	NA	CASSQSHRIATNEKLFF	TGTGCCAGCAGCCAAAGCCACAGGATTGCAACTAATGAAAAACTGTTTTTT
15	TRBV19	TRBJ1-5	NA	NA	CASSIWDTSGQPQHF	NA
13	TRBV10-3	TRBJ2-1	NA	TRBD1	CAIRGQGANEQFF	TGTGCCATCAGGGGGCAGGGGGCGAATGAGCAGTTCTTC
12	TRBV28	TRBJ1-1	NA	NA	CASRQPVKGAFF	TGTGCCAGCAGACAGCCAGTAAAAGGAGCTTTCTTT
13	TRBV29-1	TRBJ2-7	NA	TRBD1	CSVPGQGVDEQYF	TGCAGCGTTCCGGGACAGGGGGTAGACGAGCAGTACTTC
14	TRBV5-1	TRBJ1-2	NA	TRBD1	CASSEGQGAYGYTF	TGCGCCAGCAGCGAAGGACAGGGGGCATATGGCTACACCTTC
12	TRBV11-2	TRBJ1-1	once	TRBD1	CASSLEGARAFF	TGTGCCAGCAGCCTGGAGGGGGCTCGGGCTTTCTTT
13	TRBV5-4	TRBJ2-7	NA	NA	CASSPLPYYEQYF	TGTGCCAGCAGCCCATTACCCTACTACGAGCAGTACTTC
15	TRBV6-2/TRBV6-3	TRBJ2-6	NA	NA	CASSYGGSGANVLTF	TGTGCCAGCAGTTACGGAGGATCTGGGGCCAACGTCCTGACTTTC
15	TRBV7-9	TRBJ2-3	NA	TRBD2	CASSSTSGGTDTQYF	TGTGCCAGCAGCTCCACTAGCGGGGGGACAGATACGCAGTATTTT
15	TRBV6-1	TRBJ2-7	NA	NA	CASSDGHPNLYEQYF	TGTGCCAGCAGTGATGGGCACCCGAACCTCTACGAGCAGTACTTC
17	TRBV10-3	TRBJ2-3	NA	TRBD1	CAIRGQGSSRDTDTQYF	TGTGCCATCAGGGGACAGGGCTCCTCGAGGGACACAGATACGCAGTATTTT
13	TRBV30	TRBJ1-2	NA	TRBD1	CAGNRGSNYGYTF	TGTGCCGGAAACAGGGGATCTAACTATGGCTACACCTTC
14	TRBV2	TRBJ1-3	once	TRBD1	CASSRDRPGNTIYF	TGTGCCAGCAGTCGGGACAGGCCTGGAAACACCATATATTTT
14	TRBV10-3	TRBJ2-3	NA	NA	CAISRATGADTQYF	TGTGCCATAAGCCGGGCCACGGGGGCAGATACGCAGTATTTT
17	TRBV11-2	TRBJ1-2	NA	TRBD1	CASSLDLDREVTYGYTF	TGTGCCAGCAGCTTAGATCTAGACAGGGAGGTAACATATGGCTACACCTTC
13	TRBV30	TRBJ1-5	NA	TRBD1	CASQGQDNQPQHF	TGTGCCTCCCAGGGACAGGACAATCAGCCCCAGCATTTT
16	TRBV3-1/TRBV3-2	TRBJ2-5	NA	NA	CASSHSVGQGGETQYF	TGTGCCAGCAGCCACTCGGTCGGACAGGGAGGGGAGACCCAGTACTTC
13	TRBV29-1	TRBJ1-1	NA	NA	CSALEMGNTEAFF	TGCAGCGCTCTGGAGATGGGGAACACTGAAGCTTTCTTT
12	TRBV7-2	TRBJ2-1	NA	NA	CASSSYYNEQFF	TGTGCCAGCAGCTCTTATTACAATGAGCAGTTCTTC
18	TRBV5-1	TRBJ2-7	NA	NA	CASSLIGAAAGAPYEQYF	TGCGCCAGCAGCTTGATCGGAGCGGCGGCGGGGGCACCCTACGAGCAGTACTTC
12	TRBV12-3/TRBV12-4	TRBJ1-6	few	TRBD1	CASRGTVLPLHF	TGTGCCAGCAGAGGGACAGTTTTGCCCCTCCACTTT
15	TRBV4-1	TRBJ2-7	NA	NA	CASSKAGQRTYEQYF	TGCGCCAGCAGCAAAGCGGGACAGCGAACCTACGAGCAGTACTTC
17	TRBV7-9	TRBJ2-1	NA	TRBD2	CASSPLGLAGANNEQFF	TGTGCCAGCAGCCCCTTGGGACTAGCGGGTGCTAACAATGAGCAGTTCTTC
15	TRBV7-3	TRBJ2-3	once	TRBD2	CASSLNAGDTDTQYF	TGTGCCAGCAGCTTAAACGCGGGGGACACAGATACGCAGTATTTT
14	TRBV7-2	TRBJ1-2	NA	NA	CASSLEGANYGYTF	TGTGCCAGCAGCTTAGAAGGGGCCAACTATGGCTACACCTTC
13	TRBV5-4	TRBJ1-6	NA	TRBD1	CASSLTGDSPLHF	TGTGCCAGCAGCTTGACAGGGGATTCACCCCTCCACTTT
17	TRBV7-9	TRBJ2-1	NA	TRBD1	CASSPHGTDLKYNEQFF	TGTGCCAGCAGCCCGCACGGGACAGATCTAAAATACAATGAGCAGTTCTTC